The rows below give T cell receptor beta chains drawn from one sample of a study of T cells in localized non-small cell lung cancer. Profiling relied on immunoSEQ multiplex PCR, and the TCRdb table lists in-frame clones only, not all of them. The data show 25,000 to 30,000 clones, under 95% seen once. The sequencing used peripheral blood, collected before any cancer treatment. These receptors all stem from an older female donor with stage I lung adenocarcinoma. Both conserved end residues are part of each CDR3. Each record gives: D gene, clone size, J gene, V gene, CDR3 protein, CDR3 DNA. D genes are given only for firm matches. A row's size may be missing; if present it is once, few, many or a size class.

d_gene: TRBD1
abundance: -
j_gene: TRBJ2-7
v_gene: TRBV10-3
CDR3aa: CATTGGITYEQYF
CDR3nt: TGTGCCACAACAGGGGGCATCACCTACGAGCAGTACTTC

d_gene: -
abundance: -
j_gene: TRBJ2-5
v_gene: TRBV11-2
CDR3aa: CASSLGEQETQYF
CDR3nt: TGTGCCAGCAGCTTAGGAGAACAAGAGACCCAGTACTTC

d_gene: -
abundance: -
j_gene: TRBJ2-7
v_gene: TRBV18
CDR3aa: CASSPRVEQYF
CDR3nt: TGTGCCAGCTCACCACGGGTTGAGCAGTACTTC

d_gene: -
abundance: -
j_gene: TRBJ1-3
v_gene: TRBV9
CDR3aa: CASSVAPGSSGNTIYF
CDR3nt: TGTGCCAGCAGCGTAGCTCCAGGGTCGTCCGGAAACACCATATATTTT

d_gene: -
abundance: -
j_gene: TRBJ1-3
v_gene: TRBV7-2
CDR3aa: CASSLTGGGGGNTIYF
CDR3nt: TGTGCCAGCAGCTTAACAGGTGGGGGTGGAGGAAACACCATATATTTT

d_gene: -
abundance: once
j_gene: TRBJ2-3
v_gene: TRBV6-6
CDR3aa: CASSYRDFTDTQYF
CDR3nt: TGTGCCAGCAGTTACCGGGACTTCACAGATACGCAGTATTTT

d_gene: -
abundance: -
j_gene: TRBJ1-3
v_gene: TRBV4-2
CDR3aa: CASSQVQNSGNTIYF
CDR3nt: TGTGCCAGCAGCCAAGTTCAAAACTCTGGAAACACCATATATTTT

d_gene: -
abundance: -
j_gene: TRBJ2-1
v_gene: TRBV30
CDR3aa: CAWSVGRAFNEQFF
CDR3nt: TGTGCCTGGAGTGTGGGACGGGCATTCAATGAGCAGTTCTTC

d_gene: TRBD1
abundance: -
j_gene: TRBJ1-5
v_gene: TRBV15
CDR3aa: CASGTGNDQPQHF
CDR3nt: TGTGCCTCCGGGACAGGGAATGATCAGCCCCAGCATTTT

d_gene: -
abundance: -
j_gene: TRBJ2-1
v_gene: TRBV5-8
CDR3aa: CASSLQGTPYNEQFF
CDR3nt: TGTGCCAGCAGCTTGCAGGGTACTCCCTACAATGAGCAGTTCTTC

d_gene: -
abundance: -
j_gene: TRBJ1-2
v_gene: TRBV15
CDR3aa: CATSRGNYGYTF
CDR3nt: TGTGCCACCAGCAGAGGGAACTATGGCTACACCTTC

d_gene: TRBD1
abundance: -
j_gene: TRBJ1-3
v_gene: TRBV5-1
CDR3aa: CASSSGTAISGNTIYF
CDR3nt: TGCGCCAGCAGCTCTGGGACAGCCATCTCTGGAAACACCATATATTTT

d_gene: -
abundance: -
j_gene: TRBJ1-1
v_gene: TRBV6-6
CDR3aa: CASGQRGGTEAFF
CDR3nt: TGTGCCAGCGGGCAAAGGGGGGGCACTGAAGCTTTCTTT

d_gene: TRBD1
abundance: once
j_gene: TRBJ1-5
v_gene: TRBV28
CDR3aa: CASRDARQGGNQPQHF
CDR3nt: TGTGCCAGCAGGGACGCCCGACAGGGTGGCAATCAGCCCCAGCATTTT

d_gene: -
abundance: -
j_gene: TRBJ1-6
v_gene: TRBV5-8
CDR3aa: CASRSGMRSPLHF
CDR3nt: TGTGCCAGCAGATCAGGGATGAGGTCACCCCTCCACTTT

d_gene: TRBD1
abundance: -
j_gene: TRBJ2-3
v_gene: TRBV7-8
CDR3aa: CASSLPPQGPNTQYF
CDR3nt: TGTGCCAGCAGCTTACCGCCACAGGGGCCGAATACGCAGTATTTT

d_gene: -
abundance: -
j_gene: TRBJ2-5
v_gene: TRBV6-5
CDR3aa: CATRRGSLQETQYF
CDR3nt: TGTGCCACCCGAAGGGGAAGTCTTCAAGAGACCCAGTACTTC

d_gene: TRBD1
abundance: -
j_gene: TRBJ1-1
v_gene: TRBV5-1
CDR3aa: CASSLEDNRGEAFF
CDR3nt: TGCGCCAGCAGCTTGGAAGATAACAGGGGGGAAGCTTTCTTT

d_gene: -
abundance: -
j_gene: TRBJ1-5
v_gene: TRBV2
CDR3aa: CASSLQGENNQPQHF
CDR3nt: TGTGCCAGCAGCCTCCAAGGGGAGAACAATCAGCCCCAGCATTTT

d_gene: -
abundance: -
j_gene: TRBJ1-4
v_gene: TRBV29-1
CDR3aa: CSVLGGEKLFF
CDR3nt: TGCAGCGTCCTGGGGGGTGAAAAACTGTTTTTT

d_gene: -
abundance: -
j_gene: TRBJ2-4
v_gene: TRBV18
CDR3aa: CASSLPGTLNDIQYF
CDR3nt: TGTGCCAGCTCACTGCCCGGGACATTAAATGACATTCAGTACTTC

d_gene: -
abundance: -
j_gene: TRBJ2-5
v_gene: TRBV2
CDR3aa: CASRPDWETQYF
CDR3nt: TGTGCCAGCAGGCCTGATTGGGAGACCCAGTACTTC

d_gene: TRBD1
abundance: -
j_gene: TRBJ1-1
v_gene: TRBV7-9
CDR3aa: CASSPVGQGVTEAFF
CDR3nt: TGTGCCAGCAGCCCAGTGGGACAGGGGGTAACTGAAGCTTTCTTT

d_gene: TRBD2
abundance: few
j_gene: TRBJ2-3
v_gene: TRBV7-9
CDR3aa: CASSQAGGTDTQYF
CDR3nt: TGTGCCAGCAGCCAAGCGGGAGGCACAGATACGCAGTATTTT

d_gene: -
abundance: -
j_gene: TRBJ2-5
v_gene: TRBV5-4
CDR3aa: CASSVGGRVLETQYF
CDR3nt: TGTGCCAGCAGCGTGGGGGGGCGGGTGTTGGAGACCCAGTACTTC

d_gene: -
abundance: -
j_gene: TRBJ2-7
v_gene: TRBV5-1
CDR3aa: CASSLPSYEQYF
CDR3nt: TGCGCCAGCAGCTTACCGTCCTACGAGCAGTACTTC

d_gene: -
abundance: -
j_gene: TRBJ1-5
v_gene: TRBV30
CDR3aa: CAWSSSSGVYQPQHF
CDR3nt: TGTGCCTGGAGTTCATCTTCAGGGGTTTATCAGCCCCAGCATTTT

d_gene: -
abundance: -
j_gene: TRBJ2-7
v_gene: TRBV14
CDR3aa: CASSQGMGVQYEEQYF
CDR3nt: TGTGCCAGCAGCCAAGGAATGGGGGTCCAGTACGAGGAGCAGTACTTC

d_gene: -
abundance: -
j_gene: TRBJ1-2
v_gene: TRBV28
CDR3aa: CASSRPPLPVNYGYTF
CDR3nt: TGTGCCAGCAGTAGACCACCCCTGCCCGTTAACTATGGCTACACCTTC

d_gene: -
abundance: -
j_gene: TRBJ1-2
v_gene: TRBV9
CDR3aa: CASSVVSGYTF
CDR3nt: TGTGCCAGCAGCGTAGTCTCAGGCTACACCTTC

d_gene: TRBD1
abundance: -
j_gene: TRBJ2-7
v_gene: TRBV6-6
CDR3aa: CASSYSRGPYEQYF
CDR3nt: TGTGCCAGCAGTTACTCTAGGGGGCCCTACGAGCAGTACTTC

d_gene: -
abundance: -
j_gene: TRBJ1-5
v_gene: TRBV28
CDR3aa: CASTATGQPQHF
CDR3nt: TGTGCCAGCACCGCGACGGGTCAGCCCCAGCATTTT

d_gene: -
abundance: -
j_gene: TRBJ2-5
v_gene: TRBV2
CDR3aa: CASSVNIQETQYF
CDR3nt: TGTGCCAGCAGTGTAAACATCCAAGAGACCCAGTACTTC

d_gene: TRBD1
abundance: -
j_gene: TRBJ1-1
v_gene: TRBV7-8
CDR3aa: CASSFMTGVTEAFF
CDR3nt: TGTGCCAGCAGCTTCATGACAGGGGTGACTGAAGCTTTCTTT

d_gene: TRBD2
abundance: once
j_gene: TRBJ2-1
v_gene: TRBV5-4
CDR3aa: CASSSLTSGGYNEQFF
CDR3nt: TGTGCCAGCAGCTCACTCACTAGCGGGGGCTACAATGAGCAGTTCTTC

d_gene: TRBD1
abundance: -
j_gene: TRBJ1-1
v_gene: TRBV27
CDR3aa: CASSPGTGGMNTEAFF
CDR3nt: TGTGCCAGCAGTCCGGGGACAGGGGGGATGAACACTGAAGCTTTCTTT

d_gene: -
abundance: -
j_gene: TRBJ1-1
v_gene: TRBV29-1
CDR3aa: CSVARDVNTEAFF
CDR3nt: TGCAGCGTTGCTAGGGATGTGAACACTGAAGCTTTCTTT

d_gene: TRBD1
abundance: -
j_gene: TRBJ1-3
v_gene: TRBV11-2
CDR3aa: CASSQGALEGNTIYF
CDR3nt: TGTGCCAGCAGCCAGGGGGCCCTGGAGGGAAACACCATATATTTT

d_gene: -
abundance: once
j_gene: TRBJ1-1
v_gene: TRBV10-3
CDR3aa: CAIEQERNTEAFF
CDR3nt: TGTGCCATTGAACAGGAGCGGAACACTGAAGCTTTCTTT

d_gene: -
abundance: once
j_gene: TRBJ1-5
v_gene: TRBV5-1
CDR3aa: CASSFGAGDQPQHF
CDR3nt: TGCGCCAGCAGCTTCGGGGCAGGGGACCAGCCCCAGCATTTT

d_gene: TRBD1
abundance: -
j_gene: TRBJ1-5
v_gene: TRBV2
CDR3aa: CASSTDRGGNQPQHF
CDR3nt: TGTGCCAGCAGTACGGACAGGGGAGGCAATCAGCCCCAGCATTTT

d_gene: -
abundance: -
j_gene: TRBJ2-6
v_gene: TRBV6-6
CDR3aa: CASRKDLSGASVLTF
CDR3nt: TGTGCCAGCAGGAAGGACCTGTCTGGGGCCAGCGTCCTGACTTTC

d_gene: TRBD2
abundance: -
j_gene: TRBJ2-1
v_gene: TRBV30
CDR3aa: CAWSISKAGGYNEQFF
CDR3nt: TGTGCCTGGAGTATTTCTAAGGCGGGAGGGTACAATGAGCAGTTCTTC

d_gene: -
abundance: -
j_gene: TRBJ1-1
v_gene: TRBV29-1
CDR3aa: CSVAMNTEAFF
CDR3nt: TGCAGCGTTGCCATGAACACTGAAGCTTTCTTT

d_gene: -
abundance: -
j_gene: TRBJ2-1
v_gene: TRBV11-2
CDR3aa: CASSLTSIYNEQFF
CDR3nt: TGTGCCAGCAGCTTGACCAGCATCTACAATGAGCAGTTCTTC

d_gene: -
abundance: -
j_gene: TRBJ1-4
v_gene: TRBV5-8
CDR3aa: CASRPQITNEKLFF
CDR3nt: TGTGCCAGCAGACCTCAGATTACTAATGAAAAACTGTTTTTT

d_gene: -
abundance: -
j_gene: TRBJ1-1
v_gene: TRBV4-1
CDR3aa: CASSQTVLSMNTEAFF
CDR3nt: TGCGCCAGCAGCCAGACGGTCCTCTCCATGAACACTGAAGCTTTCTTT

d_gene: -
abundance: -
j_gene: TRBJ2-7
v_gene: TRBV6-1
CDR3aa: CASSEGAGASYEQYF
CDR3nt: TGTGCCAGCAGTGAAGGGGCGGGGGCCTCCTACGAGCAGTACTTC

d_gene: TRBD2
abundance: -
j_gene: TRBJ2-5
v_gene: TRBV7-2
CDR3aa: CASSPRAGEQETQYF
CDR3nt: TGTGCCAGCAGCCCGAGGGCGGGGGAGCAAGAGACCCAGTACTTC

d_gene: -
abundance: -
j_gene: TRBJ2-7
v_gene: TRBV23-1
CDR3aa: CASSHITASQGQGAYEQYF
CDR3nt: TGCGCCAGCAGTCACATCACCGCCTCACAGGGCCAAGGGGCCTACGAGCAGTACTTC

d_gene: -
abundance: -
j_gene: TRBJ2-7
v_gene: TRBV27
CDR3aa: CASSRGPEAYEQYF
CDR3nt: TGTGCCAGCAGCCGGGGCCCAGAGGCCTACGAGCAGTACTTC

d_gene: -
abundance: -
j_gene: TRBJ2-5
v_gene: TRBV7-2
CDR3aa: CASSPQLAGAVQETQYF
CDR3nt: TGTGCCAGCAGCCCCCAGTTGGCGGGGGCCGTTCAAGAGACCCAGTACTTC

d_gene: -
abundance: once
j_gene: TRBJ1-1
v_gene: TRBV6-1
CDR3aa: CAHGEDPRYTEAFF
CDR3nt: TGTGCCCACGGAGAAGACCCACGGTACACTGAAGCTTTCTTT

d_gene: TRBD1
abundance: once
j_gene: TRBJ2-3
v_gene: TRBV7-2
CDR3aa: CASSLRQGDTQYF
CDR3nt: TGTGCCAGCAGCCTGAGACAGGGGGATACGCAGTATTTT

d_gene: TRBD2
abundance: -
j_gene: TRBJ2-2
v_gene: TRBV4-2
CDR3aa: CASSQQLAGVNTGELFF
CDR3nt: TGTGCCAGCAGCCAACAACTAGCGGGGGTGAACACCGGGGAGCTGTTTTTT

d_gene: -
abundance: -
j_gene: TRBJ1-1
v_gene: TRBV19
CDR3aa: CASSIGRGAITEAFF
CDR3nt: TGTGCCAGTAGTATCGGGCGGGGGGCTATCACTGAAGCTTTCTTT